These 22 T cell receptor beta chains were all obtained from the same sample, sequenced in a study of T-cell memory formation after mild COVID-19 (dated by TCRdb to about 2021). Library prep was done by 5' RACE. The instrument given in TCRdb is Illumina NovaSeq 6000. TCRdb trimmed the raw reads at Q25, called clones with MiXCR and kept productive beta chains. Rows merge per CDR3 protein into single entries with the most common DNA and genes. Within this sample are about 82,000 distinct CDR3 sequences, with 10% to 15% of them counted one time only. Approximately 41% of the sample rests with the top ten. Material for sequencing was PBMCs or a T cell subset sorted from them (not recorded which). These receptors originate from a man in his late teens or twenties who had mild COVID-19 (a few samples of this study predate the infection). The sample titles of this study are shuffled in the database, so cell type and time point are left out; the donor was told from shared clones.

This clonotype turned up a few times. The CDR3 here is CASSQEQRAEKLFF. In DNA, the CDR3 is TGCGCCAGCAGCCAGGAACAGAGAGCGGAAAAACTGTTTTTT. V is TRBV4-1 and J is TRBJ1-4; D unresolved. The ends were cut back, 3 bases at V and 8 bases at J, with 13 bases in the middle. This CDR3 comprises 14 residues. CDR1 and CDR2 from the germline V gene are MGHRA and YSYEKL.

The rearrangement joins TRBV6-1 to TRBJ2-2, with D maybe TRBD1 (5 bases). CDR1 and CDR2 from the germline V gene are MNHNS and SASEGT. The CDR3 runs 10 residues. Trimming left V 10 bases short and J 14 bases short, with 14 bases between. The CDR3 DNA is TGTGCCACTACAGGCCGCGTCCTGTTTTTT. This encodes CATTGRVLFF.

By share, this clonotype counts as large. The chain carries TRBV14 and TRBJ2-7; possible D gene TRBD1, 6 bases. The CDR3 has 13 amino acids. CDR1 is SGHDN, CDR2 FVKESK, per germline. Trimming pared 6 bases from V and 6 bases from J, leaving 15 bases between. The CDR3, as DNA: TGTGCCAGCAGTACGGACGTACAGGGCGAGCAGTACGTC. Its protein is CASSTDVQGEQYV.

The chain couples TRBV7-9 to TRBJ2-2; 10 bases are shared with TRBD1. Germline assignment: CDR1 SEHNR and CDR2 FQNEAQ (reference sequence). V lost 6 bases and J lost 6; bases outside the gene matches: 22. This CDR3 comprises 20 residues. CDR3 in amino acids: CASSSSPGTGVPGVAGELFF. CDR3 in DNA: TGTGCCAGCAGTTCCTCCCCCGGGACAGGGGTCCCAGGGGTTGCCGGGGAGCTGTTTTTT.

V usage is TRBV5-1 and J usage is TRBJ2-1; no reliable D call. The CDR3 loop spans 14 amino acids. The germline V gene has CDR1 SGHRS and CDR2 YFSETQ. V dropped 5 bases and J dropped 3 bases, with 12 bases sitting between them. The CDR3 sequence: CASRKEADYNEQFF. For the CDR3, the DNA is TGCGCCAGCAGGAAAGAGGCAGACTACAATGAGCAGTTCTTC.

CDR3 amino acids: CARRDLGSYGYTF. The CDR3 nucleotides are TGTGCCAGACGGGACCTCGGGAGCTATGGCTACACCTTC. The V call is TRBV2, the J call TRBJ1-2, with a possible D match to TRBD1 (5 bases). The V and J ends lost 9 bases and 4 bases respectively, with 15 bases between them. The CDR3 is made up of 13 amino acids. Germline loops: CDR1 SNHLY, CDR2 FYNNEI.

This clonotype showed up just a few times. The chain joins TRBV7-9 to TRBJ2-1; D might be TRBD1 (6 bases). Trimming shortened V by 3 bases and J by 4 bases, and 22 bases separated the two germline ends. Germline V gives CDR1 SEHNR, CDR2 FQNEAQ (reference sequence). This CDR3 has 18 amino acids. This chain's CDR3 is CASSFGGTKRDGYNEQFF. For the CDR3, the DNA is TGTGCCAGCAGCTTTGGGGGCACGAAACGGGACGGTTACAATGAGCAGTTCTTC. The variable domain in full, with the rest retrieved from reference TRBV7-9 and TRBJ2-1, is DTGVSQNPRHKITKRGQNVTFRCDPISEHNRLYWYRQTLGQGPEFLTYFQNEAQLEKSRLLSDRFSAERPKGSFSTLEIQRTEQGDSAMYLCASSFGGTKRDGYNEQFFGPGTRLTVL.

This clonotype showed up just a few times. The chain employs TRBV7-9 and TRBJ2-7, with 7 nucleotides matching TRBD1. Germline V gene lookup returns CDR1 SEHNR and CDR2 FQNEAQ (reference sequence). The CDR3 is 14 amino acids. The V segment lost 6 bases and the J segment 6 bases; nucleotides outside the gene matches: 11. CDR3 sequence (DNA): TGTGCCAGCAGTTACGACAGGGTTTTTACCGAGCAGTACTTC. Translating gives CASSYDRVFTEQYF.

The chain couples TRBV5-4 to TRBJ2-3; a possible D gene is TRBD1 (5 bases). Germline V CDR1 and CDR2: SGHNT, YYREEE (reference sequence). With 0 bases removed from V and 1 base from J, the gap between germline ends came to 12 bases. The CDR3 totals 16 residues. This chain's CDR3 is CASSLVGATRTDTQYF. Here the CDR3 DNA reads TGTGCCAGCAGCTTGGTAGGGGCGACCCGCACAGATACGCAGTATTTT.

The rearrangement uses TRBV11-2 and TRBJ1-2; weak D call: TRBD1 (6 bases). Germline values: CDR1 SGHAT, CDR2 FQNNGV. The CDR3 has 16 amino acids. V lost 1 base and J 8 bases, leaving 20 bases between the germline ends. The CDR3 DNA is TGTGCCAGCAGCTTAGGACAGGACCTATCTCACGGCGGCTACACCTTC. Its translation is CASSLGQDLSHGGYTF. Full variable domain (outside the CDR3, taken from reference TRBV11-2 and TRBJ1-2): EAGVAQSPRYKIIEKRQSVAFWCNPISGHATLYWYQQILGQGPKLLIQFQNNGVVDDSQLPKDRFSAERLKGVDSTLKIQPAKLEDSAVYLCASSLGQDLSHGGYTFGSGTRLTVV.

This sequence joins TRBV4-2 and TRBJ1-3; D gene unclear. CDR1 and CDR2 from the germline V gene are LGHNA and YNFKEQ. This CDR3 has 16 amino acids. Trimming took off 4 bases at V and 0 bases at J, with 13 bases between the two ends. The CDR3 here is CASSRLREDSGNTIYF. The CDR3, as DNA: TGTGCCAGCAGCCGCCTAAGAGAAGACTCTGGAAACACCATATATTTT.

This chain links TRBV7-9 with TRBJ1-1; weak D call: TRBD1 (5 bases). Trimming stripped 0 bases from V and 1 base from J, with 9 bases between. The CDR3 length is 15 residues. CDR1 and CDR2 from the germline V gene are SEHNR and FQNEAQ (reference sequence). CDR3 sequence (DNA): TGTGCCAGCAGCTTAGCAGTGGGGCGGAACACTGAAGCTTTCTTT. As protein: CASSLAVGRNTEAFF.

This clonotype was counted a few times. The CDR3 DNA reads as TGTGCCAGCTCACCACCGATCTCCTCCTACAATGAGCAGTTCTTC. Amino acid sequence: CASSPPISSYNEQFF. The chain is built from TRBV18 and TRBJ2-1; no definite D call. The V gene lost 0 bases and the J gene lost 0 bases, with 6 bases spanning the gap. There are 15 residues in the CDR3. The germline V gene has CDR1 KGHSH and CDR2 LQKENI.

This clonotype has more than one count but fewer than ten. The CDR3 here is CASSSPQGSDTQYF. The CDR3 nucleotides are TGTGCCAGCAGCTCGCCCCAGGGTTCAGATACGCAGTATTTT. The chain joins TRBV7-9 to TRBJ2-3; possible D gene TRBD1, 5 bases. This CDR3 is built from 14 residues. Germline CDR1 SEHNR, CDR2 FQNEAQ (reference sequence). Deletions cut 4 bases from V and 4 bases from J, with 12 bases between.

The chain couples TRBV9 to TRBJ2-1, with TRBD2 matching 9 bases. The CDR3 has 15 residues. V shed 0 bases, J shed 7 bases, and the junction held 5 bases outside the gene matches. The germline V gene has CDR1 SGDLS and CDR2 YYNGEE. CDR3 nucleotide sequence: TGTGCCAGCAGCGTAGATGCGGGGGGGTTTAATGAGCAGTTCTTC. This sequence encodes CASSVDAGGFNEQFF. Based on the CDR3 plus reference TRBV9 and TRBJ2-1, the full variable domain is DSGVTQTPKHLITATGQRVTLRCSPRSGDLSVYWYQQSLDQGLQFLIQYYNGEERAKGNILERFSAQQFPDLHSELNLSSLELGDSALYFCASSVDAGGFNEQFFGPGTRLTVL.

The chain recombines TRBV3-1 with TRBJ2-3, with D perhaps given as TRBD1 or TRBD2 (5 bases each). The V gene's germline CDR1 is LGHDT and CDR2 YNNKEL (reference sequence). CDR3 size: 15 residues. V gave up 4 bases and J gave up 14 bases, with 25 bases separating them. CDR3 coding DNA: TGTGCCAGCAGCCGCGGACCGAGGGTAGGGGCCGAGGTGTATTTT. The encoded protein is CASSRGPRVGAEVYF.

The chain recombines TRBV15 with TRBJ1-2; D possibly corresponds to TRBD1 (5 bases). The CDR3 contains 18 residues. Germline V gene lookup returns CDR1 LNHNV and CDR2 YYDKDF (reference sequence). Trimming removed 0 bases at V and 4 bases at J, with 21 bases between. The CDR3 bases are TGTGCCACCAGCAGAGATTTACTCCTCAGTGGGACCCTCTATGGCTACACCTTC. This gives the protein CATSRDLLLSGTLYGYTF.

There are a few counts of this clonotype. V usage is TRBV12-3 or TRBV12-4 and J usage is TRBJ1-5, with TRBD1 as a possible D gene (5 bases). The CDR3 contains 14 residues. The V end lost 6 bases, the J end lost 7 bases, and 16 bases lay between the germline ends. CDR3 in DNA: TGTGCCAGCAGCAGGGCACGGGCGGGGCAGCCCCAGCATTTT. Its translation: CASSRARAGQPQHF.

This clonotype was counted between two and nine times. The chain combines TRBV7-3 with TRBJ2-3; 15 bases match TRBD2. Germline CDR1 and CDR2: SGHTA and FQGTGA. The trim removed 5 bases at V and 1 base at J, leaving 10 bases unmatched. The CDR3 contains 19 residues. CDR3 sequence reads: CASSPLGTSGGRGTDTQYF. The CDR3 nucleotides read TGTGCCAGCAGCCCCCTGGGGACTAGCGGGGGGAGGGGCACAGATACGCAGTATTTT.

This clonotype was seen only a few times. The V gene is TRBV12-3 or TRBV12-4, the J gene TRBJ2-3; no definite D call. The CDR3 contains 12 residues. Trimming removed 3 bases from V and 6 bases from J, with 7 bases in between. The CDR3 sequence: CASSFYSDTQYF. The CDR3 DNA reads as TGTGCCAGCAGTTTCTATTCGGATACGCAGTATTTT.

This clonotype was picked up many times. The CDR3 sequence is CASSPTGPSYGYTF. In DNA, the CDR3 is TGTGCCAGCAGCCCAACCGGCCCGTCGTATGGCTACACCTTC. V usage is TRBV3-1 and J usage is TRBJ1-2; D is uncertain. The germline CDR1 and CDR2 sequences are LGHDT and YNNKEL (reference sequence). Between the trimmed V and J ends, which lost 4 bases and 5 bases, there was a span of 14 bases. This CDR3 is built from 14 residues.

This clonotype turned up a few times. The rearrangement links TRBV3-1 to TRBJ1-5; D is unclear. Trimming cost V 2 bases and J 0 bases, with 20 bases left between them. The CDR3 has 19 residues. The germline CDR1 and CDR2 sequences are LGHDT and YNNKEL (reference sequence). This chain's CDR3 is CASSQSRDSPFFSNQPQHF. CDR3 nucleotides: TGTGCCAGCAGCCAATCCCGGGATTCACCCTTCTTTAGCAATCAGCCCCAGCATTTT.